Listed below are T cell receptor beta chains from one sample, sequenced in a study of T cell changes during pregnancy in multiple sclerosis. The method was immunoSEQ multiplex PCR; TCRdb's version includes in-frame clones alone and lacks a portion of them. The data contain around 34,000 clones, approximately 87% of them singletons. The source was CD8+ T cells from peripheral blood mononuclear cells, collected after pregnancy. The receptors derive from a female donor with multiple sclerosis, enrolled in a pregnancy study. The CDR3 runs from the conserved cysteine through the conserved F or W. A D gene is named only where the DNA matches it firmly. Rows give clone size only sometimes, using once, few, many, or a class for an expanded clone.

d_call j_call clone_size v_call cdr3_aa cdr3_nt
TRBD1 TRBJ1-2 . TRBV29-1 CSAQGAFNYGYTF TGCAGCGCCCAGGGGGCATTTAACTATGGCTACACCTTC
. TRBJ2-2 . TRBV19 CASSMSPSGTGELFF TGTGCCAGTAGTATGTCGCCCTCCGGGACCGGGGAGCTGTTTTTT
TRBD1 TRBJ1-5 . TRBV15 CATQIQGVGQPQHF TGTGCCACCCAAATTCAGGGGGTCGGTCAGCCCCAGCATTTT
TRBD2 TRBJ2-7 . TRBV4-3 CASSPSGGLLGEQYF TGCGCCAGCAGCCCTTCGGGGGGGCTGTTGGGCGAGCAGTACTTC
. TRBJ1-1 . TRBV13 CASRSRRGGEAFF TGTGCCAGCAGATCCAGGAGGGGTGGGGAAGCTTTCTTT
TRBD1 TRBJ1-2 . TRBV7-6 CASSPGQGNYGYTF TGTGCCAGCAGCCCGGGACAGGGCAACTATGGCTACACCTTC
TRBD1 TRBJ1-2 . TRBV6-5 CASSAGQGVGGYTF TGTGCCAGCAGTGCGGGACAGGGGGTGGGTGGCTACACCTTC
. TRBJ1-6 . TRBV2 CAMTVRGSYNSPLHF TGTGCCATGACAGTCCGTGGCTCCTATAATTCACCCCTCCACTTT
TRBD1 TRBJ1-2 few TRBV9 CASSDNRGANGYTF TGTGCCAGCAGCGACAACAGGGGGGCGAATGGCTACACCTTC
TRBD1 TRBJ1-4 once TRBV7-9 CASSPGTATNEKLFF TGTGCCAGCAGCCCAGGGACAGCTACTAATGAAAAACTGTTTTTT
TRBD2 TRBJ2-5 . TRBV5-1 CASSLEAGGLETQYF TGCGCCAGCAGCTTGGAAGCGGGGGGCCTTGAGACCCAGTACTTC
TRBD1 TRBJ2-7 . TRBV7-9 CASSPSAGTGGSEQYF TGTGCCAGCAGCCCCTCAGCCGGGACAGGGGGCAGCGAGCAGTACTTC
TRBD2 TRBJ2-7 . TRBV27 CASIRGDEQYF TGTGCCAGCATCCGGGGGGACGAGCAGTACTTC
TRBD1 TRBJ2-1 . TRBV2 CASSESGTDRGEQFF TGTGCCAGCAGTGAGAGTGGGACGGACAGGGGAGAGCAGTTCTTC
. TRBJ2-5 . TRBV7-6 CASSLWAGQETQYF TGTGCCAGCAGCTTATGGGCGGGGCAAGAGACCCAGTACTTC
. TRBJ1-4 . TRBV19 CASSSLPQKNEKLFF TGTGCCAGTAGTTCCTTGCCACAGAAGAATGAAAAACTGTTTTTT
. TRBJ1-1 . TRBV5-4 CASSSLGALKAEAFF TGTGCCAGCAGCTCGCTAGGGGCCTTGAAGGCTGAAGCTTTCTTT
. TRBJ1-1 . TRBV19 CASSISGRGTEAFF TGTGCCAGTAGTATCAGCGGGCGGGGCACTGAAGCTTTCTTT
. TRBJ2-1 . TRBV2 CASRGLQGQFF TGTGCCAGCAGGGGACTACAGGGGCAGTTCTTC
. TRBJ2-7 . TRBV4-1 CASSQQVTYEQYF TGCGCCAGCAGCCAGCAGGTGACCTACGAGCAGTACTTC
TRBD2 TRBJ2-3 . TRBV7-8 CASSPWTSGGANTDTQYF TGTGCCAGCAGCCCCTGGACTAGCGGGGGGGCCAACACAGATACGCAGTATTTT
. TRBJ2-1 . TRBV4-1 CASSQVGVNEQFF TGCGCCAGCAGCCAGGTCGGAGTCAATGAGCAGTTCTTC
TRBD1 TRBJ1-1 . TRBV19 CASSETGRTEAFF TGTGCCAGTAGCGAGACAGGGAGGACTGAAGCTTTCTTT
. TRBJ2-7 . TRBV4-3 CASSQNEGGAYEQYF TGCGCCAGCAGCCAAAACGAGGGGGGGGCCTACGAGCAGTACTTC
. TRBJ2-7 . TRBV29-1 CSVVLRESYEQYF TGCAGCGTTGTGCTCAGGGAATCCTACGAGCAGTACTTC
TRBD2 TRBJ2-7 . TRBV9 CASSVGGGASDEQYF TGTGCCAGCAGCGTAGGCGGGGGGGCCTCAGACGAGCAGTACTTC
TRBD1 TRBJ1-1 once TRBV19 CAVRTGNTEAFF TGTGCCGTACGGACAGGGAACACTGAAGCTTTCTTT